This TCR beta chain comes out of a study of T cells in Graves' hyperthyroidism and ophthalmopathy. General study results and limits: The model identified upcoming ophthalmopathy a median approximately seven months ahead of onset.

This clonotype has a handful of counts. Its cognate antigen is unknown. Amplification targeted TCR beta CDR3 regions from RNA transcripts. An initial round of RT-PCR targeting the TCR CDR3 relied on the HTBI primer set. Using its own MiXCR run on the multiplex PCR reads, TCRdb lists one record per CDR3 protein. The sample lists some 490,000 distinct CDR3 sequences, around a fifth occurring once. Germline CDR1 and CDR2: KGHSH and LQKENI. The CDR3 contains 15 residues. The V segment lost 3 bases and the J segment 6 bases; nucleotides outside the gene matches: 9. Sequencing was done on a sample of blood. This receptor was obtained from a woman aged 70-85 years with Graves' ophthalmopathy. The rearrangement joins TRBV18 to TRBJ2-3; the match to TRBD2 covers 7 bases. The CDR3 DNA is TGTGCCAGCTCACCTGCGCTAGCGGAAGGGGATACGCAGTATTTT. Translated, it gives CASSPALAEGDTQYF.